The rows below give T cell receptor beta chains drawn from one sample of a study of beta chain features in type 1 diabetes. Data came from immunoSEQ multiplex PCR; TCRdb stores just in-frame clones and leaves some out. The sample shows roughly 150,000 clones, approximately 8.1% of them seen only once. Material for sequencing was central memory CD4+ T cells from blood. The receptor source for this set is a man younger than 35 with type 1 diabetes. Both conserved end residues are part of each CDR3. Part of the rows lack a size; the others show once, few, many or a class for expanded clones.

clone_size: NA
j_call: TRBJ2-7
v_call: TRBV2
cdr3_aa: CASGRGSYEQYF

clone_size: NA
j_call: TRBJ2-6
v_call: TRBV18
cdr3_aa: CASSPLVSGANVLTF

clone_size: NA
j_call: TRBJ2-1
v_call: TRBV5-1
cdr3_aa: CASSLQPAGDNEQFF

clone_size: NA
j_call: TRBJ1-5
v_call: TRBV6-1
cdr3_aa: CASTATGGEPQHF

clone_size: few
j_call: TRBJ2-2
v_call: TRBV7-9
cdr3_aa: CASSLDDSTTGELFF

clone_size: few
j_call: TRBJ1-2
v_call: TRBV5-6
cdr3_aa: CASSPGTGGGGYTF

clone_size: few
j_call: TRBJ2-7
v_call: TRBV11-2
cdr3_aa: CASSQLSRSLEQYF

clone_size: NA
j_call: TRBJ1-1
v_call: TRBV6-6
cdr3_aa: CASSYGGYGEAFF

clone_size: NA
j_call: TRBJ1-4
v_call: TRBV30
cdr3_aa: CAWSSTVEKLFF

clone_size: NA
j_call: TRBJ2-5
v_call: TRBV5-6
cdr3_aa: CASSLTDETQYF

clone_size: many
j_call: TRBJ2-5
v_call: TRBV11-2
cdr3_aa: CASRSAETQYF

clone_size: few
j_call: TRBJ1-2
v_call: TRBV4-1
cdr3_aa: CASSHVQSNYGYTF

clone_size: few
j_call: TRBJ2-3
v_call: TRBV5-4
cdr3_aa: CASSQIGHFTDTQYF

clone_size: few
j_call: TRBJ2-7
v_call: TRBV11-2
cdr3_aa: CASSLGTGDEQYF

clone_size: NA
j_call: TRBJ1-6
v_call: TRBV27
cdr3_aa: CASKDSGSSYNSPLHF

clone_size: few
j_call: TRBJ2-7
v_call: TRBV7-2
cdr3_aa: CASSPPGRGSSYEQYF

clone_size: NA
j_call: TRBJ1-4
v_call: TRBV5-4
cdr3_aa: CASSSTGKNEKLFF

clone_size: few
j_call: TRBJ2-5
v_call: TRBV2
cdr3_aa: CASSPQETQYF

clone_size: NA
j_call: TRBJ2-5
v_call: TRBV30
cdr3_aa: CAWCSGGKRGPQYF

clone_size: few
j_call: TRBJ2-1
v_call: TRBV13
cdr3_aa: CASSRPTRSNEQFF

clone_size: few
j_call: TRBJ2-1
v_call: TRBV2
cdr3_aa: CASRQDRAGVDEQFF

clone_size: few
j_call: TRBJ2-3
v_call: TRBV11-2
cdr3_aa: CASSLFLTTGPTDTQYF

clone_size: few
j_call: TRBJ1-1
v_call: TRBV28
cdr3_aa: CATRRGSPEAFF

clone_size: NA
j_call: TRBJ1-2
v_call: TRBV2
cdr3_aa: CASSRGRQGSNYGYTF

clone_size: few
j_call: TRBJ2-1
v_call: TRBV5-1
cdr3_aa: CASRPLSDLVEQFF

clone_size: many
j_call: TRBJ2-2
v_call: TRBV5-4
cdr3_aa: CASSNKNTGELFF

clone_size: many
j_call: TRBJ2-5
v_call: TRBV29-1
cdr3_aa: CSVEDLKTQYF

clone_size: few
j_call: TRBJ2-5
v_call: TRBV28
cdr3_aa: CASTSGQAGRGGRKTQYF

clone_size: few
j_call: TRBJ1-5
v_call: TRBV2
cdr3_aa: CASSIGGAGQPQHF

clone_size: many
j_call: TRBJ2-7
v_call: TRBV9
cdr3_aa: CASSVDRGGREQYF

clone_size: few
j_call: TRBJ2-7
v_call: TRBV6-6
cdr3_aa: CASRRGSSYEQYF

clone_size: NA
j_call: TRBJ2-5
v_call: TRBV29-1
cdr3_aa: CSVERDQGVETQYF

clone_size: NA
j_call: TRBJ2-1
v_call: TRBV11-2
cdr3_aa: CASSSQTARAFF

clone_size: many
j_call: TRBJ2-3
v_call: TRBV5-4
cdr3_aa: CASSFHGGTDTQYF

clone_size: NA
j_call: TRBJ1-1
v_call: TRBV18
cdr3_aa: CASSPLAGSDTEAFF

clone_size: few
j_call: TRBJ2-1
v_call: TRBV6-6
cdr3_aa: CASSYQSNNEQFF

clone_size: few
j_call: TRBJ2-7
v_call: TRBV5-8
cdr3_aa: CASSFNTGTGTSYEQYF

clone_size: many
j_call: TRBJ2-1
v_call: TRBV6-6
cdr3_aa: CASSFPPGGTEQFF

clone_size: few
j_call: TRBJ2-7
v_call: TRBV29-1
cdr3_aa: CSVEMGQRLEQYF

clone_size: NA
j_call: TRBJ2-1
v_call: TRBV27
cdr3_aa: CASSLVGDSYNEQFF

clone_size: few
j_call: TRBJ1-4
v_call: TRBV4-3
cdr3_aa: CASSQVGGSNEKLFF